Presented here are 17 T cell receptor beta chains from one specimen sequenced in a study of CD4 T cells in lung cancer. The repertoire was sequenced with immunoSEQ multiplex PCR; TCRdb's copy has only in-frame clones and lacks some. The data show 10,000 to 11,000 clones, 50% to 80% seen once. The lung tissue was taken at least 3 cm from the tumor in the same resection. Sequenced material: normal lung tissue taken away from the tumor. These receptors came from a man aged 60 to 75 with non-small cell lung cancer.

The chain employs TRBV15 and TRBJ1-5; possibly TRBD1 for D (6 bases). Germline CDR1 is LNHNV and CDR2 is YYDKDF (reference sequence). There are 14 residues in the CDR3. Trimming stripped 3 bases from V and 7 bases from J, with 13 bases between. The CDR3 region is CATSRSGARQPQHF. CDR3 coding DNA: TGTGCCACCAGCAGGTCAGGGGCTAGGCAGCCCCAGCATTTT.

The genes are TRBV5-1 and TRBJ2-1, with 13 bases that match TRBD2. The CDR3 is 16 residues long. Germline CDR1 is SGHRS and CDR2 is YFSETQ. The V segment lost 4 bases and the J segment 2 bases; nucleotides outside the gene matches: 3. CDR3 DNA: TGCGCCAGCAGCGCTGGGACTAGCGGGACCTACAATGAGCAGTTCTTC. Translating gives CASSAGTSGTYNEQFF. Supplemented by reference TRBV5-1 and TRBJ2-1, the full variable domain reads KAGVTQTPRYLIKTRGQQVTLSCSPISGHRSVSWYQQTPGQGLQFLFEYFSETQRNKGNFPGRFSGRQFSNSRSEMNVSTLELGDSALYLCASSAGTSGTYNEQFFGPGTRLTVL.

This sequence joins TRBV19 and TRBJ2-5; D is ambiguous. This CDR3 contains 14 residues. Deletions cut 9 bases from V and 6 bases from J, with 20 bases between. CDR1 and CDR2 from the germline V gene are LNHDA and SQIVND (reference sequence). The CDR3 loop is CASHPGGAMKTQYF. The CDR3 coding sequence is TGTGCCAGCCATCCCGGTGGAGCCATGAAGACCCAGTACTTC.

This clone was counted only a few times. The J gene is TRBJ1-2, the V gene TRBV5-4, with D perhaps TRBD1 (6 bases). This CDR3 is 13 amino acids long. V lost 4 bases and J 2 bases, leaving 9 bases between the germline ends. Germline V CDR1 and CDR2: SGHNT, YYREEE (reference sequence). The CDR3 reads CASSPDSNYGYTF. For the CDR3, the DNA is TGTGCCAGCAGCCCGGACAGCAACTATGGCTACACCTTC.

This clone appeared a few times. The CDR3, as DNA: TGCAGTGCTAGTCGACAAGATACGCAGTATTTT. Amino acid sequence: CSASRQDTQYF. The rearrangement links TRBV20-1 to TRBJ2-3, with D unclear. The CDR3 is made up of 11 amino acids. CDR1 DFQATT and CDR2 SNEGSKA come from the germline V gene (reference sequence). Trimming cost V 3 bases and J 5 bases, with 6 bases left between them.

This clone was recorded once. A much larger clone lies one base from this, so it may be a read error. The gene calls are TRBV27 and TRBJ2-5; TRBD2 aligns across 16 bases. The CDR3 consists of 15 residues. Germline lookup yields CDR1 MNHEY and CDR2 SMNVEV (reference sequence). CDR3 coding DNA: TGTGCCGGCAGGGGACTAGCGGGAGGGGGAGAGACCCAGTACTTC. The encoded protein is CAGRGLAGGGETQYF.

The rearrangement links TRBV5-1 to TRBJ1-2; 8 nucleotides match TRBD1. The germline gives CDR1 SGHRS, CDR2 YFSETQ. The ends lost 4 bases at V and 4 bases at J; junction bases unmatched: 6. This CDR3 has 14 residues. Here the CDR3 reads CASSLYGQGYGYTF. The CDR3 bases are TGCGCCAGCAGCCTATACGGACAGGGCTATGGCTACACCTTC.

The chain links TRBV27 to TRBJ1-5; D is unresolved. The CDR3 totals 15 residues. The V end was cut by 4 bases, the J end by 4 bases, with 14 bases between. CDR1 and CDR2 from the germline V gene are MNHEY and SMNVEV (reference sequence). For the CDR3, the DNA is TGTGCCAGCAGTTCGACACCTTGGGCAAATCAGCCCCAGCATTTT. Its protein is CASSSTPWANQPQHF.

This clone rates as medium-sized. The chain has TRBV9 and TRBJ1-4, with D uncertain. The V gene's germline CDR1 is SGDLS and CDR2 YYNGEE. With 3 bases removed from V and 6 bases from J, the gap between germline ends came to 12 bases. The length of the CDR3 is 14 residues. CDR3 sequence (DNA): TGTGCCAGCAGCGAGGAGGGCGGAGATGAAAAACTGTTTTTT. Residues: CASSEEGGDEKLFF.

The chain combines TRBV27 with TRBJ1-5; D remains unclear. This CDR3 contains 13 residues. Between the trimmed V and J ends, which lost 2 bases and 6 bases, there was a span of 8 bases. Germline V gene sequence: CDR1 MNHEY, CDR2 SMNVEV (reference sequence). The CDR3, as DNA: TGTGCCAGCAGTTTAGGTCTAGGTCAGCCCCAGCATTTT. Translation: CASSLGLGQPQHF.

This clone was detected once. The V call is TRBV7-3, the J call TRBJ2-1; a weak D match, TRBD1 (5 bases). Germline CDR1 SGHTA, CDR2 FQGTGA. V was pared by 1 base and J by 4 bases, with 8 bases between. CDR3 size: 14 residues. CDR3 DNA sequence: TGTGCCAGCAGCTTAAATCAGGGTTACAATGAGCAGTTCTTC. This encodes CASSLNQGYNEQFF.

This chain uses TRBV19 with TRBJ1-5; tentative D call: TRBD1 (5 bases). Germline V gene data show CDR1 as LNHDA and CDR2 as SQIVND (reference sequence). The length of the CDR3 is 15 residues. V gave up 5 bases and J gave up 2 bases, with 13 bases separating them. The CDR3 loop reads CASSWGLRGNQPQHF. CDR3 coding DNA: TGTGCCAGTAGTTGGGGCCTCCGGGGCAATCAGCCCCAGCATTTT.

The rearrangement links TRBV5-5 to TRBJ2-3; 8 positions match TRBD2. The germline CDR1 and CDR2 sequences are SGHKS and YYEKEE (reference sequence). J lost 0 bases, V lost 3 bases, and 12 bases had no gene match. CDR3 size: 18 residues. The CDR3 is CASSSLRASGSSTDTQYF. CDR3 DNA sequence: TGTGCCAGCAGCTCATTGCGCGCTAGCGGGTCTAGCACAGATACGCAGTATTTT.

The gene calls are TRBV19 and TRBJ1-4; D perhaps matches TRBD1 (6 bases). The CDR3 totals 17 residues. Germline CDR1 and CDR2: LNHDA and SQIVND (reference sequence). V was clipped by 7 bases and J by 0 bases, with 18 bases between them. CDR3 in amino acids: CASTKGGSVATNEKLFF. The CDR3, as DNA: TGTGCCAGTACTAAAGGGGGTTCCGTAGCAACTAATGAAAAACTGTTTTTT. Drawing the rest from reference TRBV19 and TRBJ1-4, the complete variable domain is DGGITQSPKYLFRKEGQNVTLSCEQNLNHDAMYWYRQDPGQGLRLIYYSQIVNDFQKGDIAEGYSVSREKKESFPLTVTSAQKNPTAFYLCASTKGGSVATNEKLFFGSGTQLSVL.

The CDR3 coding sequence is TGTGCCAGCAGTGCCCCGAGCCGGACTAGCCTGGCTGAACATGAGCAGTTCTTC. Translating it yields CASSAPSRTSLAEHEQFF. The genes are TRBV2 and TRBJ2-1; 8 bases fit TRBD2. Trimming took 4 bases from V and 8 from J; bases not matched to a gene: 19. CDR3 size: 18 residues. Looked up from germline, CDR1 is SNHLY and CDR2 is FYNNEI.

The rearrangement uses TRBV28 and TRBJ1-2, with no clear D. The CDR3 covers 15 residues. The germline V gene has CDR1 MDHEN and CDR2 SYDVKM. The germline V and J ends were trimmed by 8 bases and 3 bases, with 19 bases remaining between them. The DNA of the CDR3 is TGTGCCAGCCGTCCCGGCGGCAGCATTCACTATGGCTACACCTTC. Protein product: CASRPGGSIHYGYTF.

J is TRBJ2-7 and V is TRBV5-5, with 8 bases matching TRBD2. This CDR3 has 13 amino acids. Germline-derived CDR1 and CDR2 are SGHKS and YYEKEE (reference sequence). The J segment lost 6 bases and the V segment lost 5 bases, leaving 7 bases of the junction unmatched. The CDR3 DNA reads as TGTGCCAGCAGTTCGGGACTAGAGGGCGAGCAGTACTTC. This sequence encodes CASSSGLEGEQYF.